The 10 T cell receptor beta chains listed next were all sequenced from one sample in a study of blood T cell repertoires in COVID-19. Produced via immunoSEQ multiplex PCR; TCRdb's table is partial and in-frame only. The repertoire holds about 55,000 clones, with about four fifths as singletons. The sequenced material came from peripheral blood. All receptors derive from a human donor in a cohort sampled during active or convalescent COVID-19.

CDR3 residues: CASGSPDRGLTGELFF. For the CDR3, the DNA is TGTGCCAGTGGTAGTCCGGACAGGGGGCTAACCGGGGAGCTGTTTTTT. The V call is TRBV19, the J call TRBJ2-2; 11 nucleotides match TRBD1. The CDR3 is made up of 16 amino acids. J lost 5 bases, V lost 8 bases, and 10 bases had no gene match. From germline, CDR1 is LNHDA and CDR2 SQIVND (reference sequence).

This clone was picked up one time. The chain couples TRBV7-2 to TRBJ2-7; 7 nucleotides match TRBD1. With V trimmed by 3 bases and J by 5 bases, 16 bases remained unmatched. The germline gives CDR1 SGHTA, CDR2 FQGNSA. The CDR3 is 17 amino acids. Here the CDR3 DNA reads TGTGCCAGCAGCTTGGGGCCGAATCCGGGACAGTCAAACGAGCAGTACTTC. Amino acid sequence: CASSLGPNPGQSNEQYF.

This clone turned up a few times. The chain employs TRBV5-4 and TRBJ1-1, with TRBD1 as a possible D gene (6 bases). This CDR3 is built from 16 residues. The V end lost 2 bases, the J end lost 2 bases, and 16 bases lay between the germline ends. The V gene's germline CDR1 is SGHNT and CDR2 YYREEE (reference sequence). Here the CDR3 DNA reads TGTGCCAGCAGCTTCCTGCAGGGGTGGGCAAACACTGAAGCTTTCTTT. This translates into CASSFLQGWANTEAFF. The full variable domain, its missing parts supplied by reference TRBV5-4 and TRBJ1-1, is ETGVTQSPTHLIKTRGQQVTLRCSSQSGHNTVSWYQQALGQGPQFIFQYYREEENGRGNFPPRFSGLQFPNYSSELNVNALELDDSALYLCASSFLQGWANTEAFFGQGTRLTVV.

The CDR3 nucleotides are TGTGCCAGCAGCAAGACTCGGACTAACCAAGAGACCCAGTACTTC. Its translation: CASSKTRTNQETQYF. V is TRBV3-1 (or the pseudogene TRBV3-2) and J is TRBJ2-5; D possibly corresponds to TRBD2 (6 bases). This CDR3 is 15 amino acids long. V lost 5 bases and J 0 bases, leaving 13 bases between the germline ends. Germline V gene data show CDR1 as LGHDT and CDR2 as YNNKEL (reference sequence).

This rearrangement joins TRBV10-3 to TRBJ2-5; 9 positions agree with TRBD2. The CDR3 extends over 12 amino acids. Germline values: CDR1 ENHRY, CDR2 SYGVKD. The V and J ends lost 10 bases and 4 bases, in that order; junction bases with no gene match: 4. The CDR3 spells CATAGGPETQYF. CDR3 sequence (DNA): TGTGCCACTGCGGGGGGGCCAGAGACCCAGTACTTC.

This clone was observed a handful of times. The chain couples TRBV3-1 (or the pseudogene TRBV3-2) to TRBJ2-2; no clear D. Trimming stripped 4 bases from V and 2 bases from J, with 5 bases between. The length of the CDR3 is 13 residues. Germline values: CDR1 LGHDT, CDR2 YNNKEL (reference sequence). CDR3 amino acids: CASSPINTGELFF. The CDR3 DNA follows: TGTGCCAGCAGCCCTATAAACACCGGGGAGCTGTTTTTT.

The table lists this clone with a few counts. V usage is TRBV6-2 or TRBV6-3 and J usage is TRBJ2-2; possible D gene TRBD2, 6 bases. V lost 0 bases to trimming and J lost 4 bases, with 9 bases between them. Germline V lookup: CDR1 MNHEY, CDR2 SVGEGT. This CDR3 is 15 amino acids long. As DNA, the CDR3 is TGTGCCAGCAGTTACTCCGGGGGTCGCACCGGGGAGCTGTTTTTT. It encodes CASSYSGGRTGELFF.

V usage is TRBV10-3 and J usage is TRBJ2-3, with 8 bases fitting TRBD1. The CDR3 totals 14 residues. Germline lookup yields CDR1 ENHRY and CDR2 SYGVKD. With V trimmed by 6 bases and J by 3 bases, 5 bases remained unmatched. The CDR3 spells CAIRFQGATDTQYF. DNA of the CDR3: TGTGCCATCAGATTTCAGGGGGCGACAGATACGCAGTATTTT.

This chain joins TRBV23-1 and TRBJ1-5; the D is unclear. TRBV23-1 is treated as an ORF (open reading frame) with a function not yet certain. V lost 6 bases, J lost 4 bases, and 16 bases lay in between. CDR3 length equals 15 residues. DNA for the CDR3: TGCGCCAGCAGACGGGGAATGAGGAGGAATCAGCCCCAGCATTTT. This gives the protein CASRRGMRRNQPQHF.

The V and J genes are TRBV11-2 and TRBJ2-2; the match to TRBD1 covers 7 bases. CDR3 size: 15 residues. V was pared by 4 bases and J by 3 bases, with 5 bases of the junction left unmatched. The germline gives CDR1 SGHAT, CDR2 FQNNGV. The CDR3 here is CASSSWDSYTGELFF. DNA of the CDR3: TGTGCCAGCAGCTCCTGGGACAGCTACACCGGGGAGCTGTTTTTT.